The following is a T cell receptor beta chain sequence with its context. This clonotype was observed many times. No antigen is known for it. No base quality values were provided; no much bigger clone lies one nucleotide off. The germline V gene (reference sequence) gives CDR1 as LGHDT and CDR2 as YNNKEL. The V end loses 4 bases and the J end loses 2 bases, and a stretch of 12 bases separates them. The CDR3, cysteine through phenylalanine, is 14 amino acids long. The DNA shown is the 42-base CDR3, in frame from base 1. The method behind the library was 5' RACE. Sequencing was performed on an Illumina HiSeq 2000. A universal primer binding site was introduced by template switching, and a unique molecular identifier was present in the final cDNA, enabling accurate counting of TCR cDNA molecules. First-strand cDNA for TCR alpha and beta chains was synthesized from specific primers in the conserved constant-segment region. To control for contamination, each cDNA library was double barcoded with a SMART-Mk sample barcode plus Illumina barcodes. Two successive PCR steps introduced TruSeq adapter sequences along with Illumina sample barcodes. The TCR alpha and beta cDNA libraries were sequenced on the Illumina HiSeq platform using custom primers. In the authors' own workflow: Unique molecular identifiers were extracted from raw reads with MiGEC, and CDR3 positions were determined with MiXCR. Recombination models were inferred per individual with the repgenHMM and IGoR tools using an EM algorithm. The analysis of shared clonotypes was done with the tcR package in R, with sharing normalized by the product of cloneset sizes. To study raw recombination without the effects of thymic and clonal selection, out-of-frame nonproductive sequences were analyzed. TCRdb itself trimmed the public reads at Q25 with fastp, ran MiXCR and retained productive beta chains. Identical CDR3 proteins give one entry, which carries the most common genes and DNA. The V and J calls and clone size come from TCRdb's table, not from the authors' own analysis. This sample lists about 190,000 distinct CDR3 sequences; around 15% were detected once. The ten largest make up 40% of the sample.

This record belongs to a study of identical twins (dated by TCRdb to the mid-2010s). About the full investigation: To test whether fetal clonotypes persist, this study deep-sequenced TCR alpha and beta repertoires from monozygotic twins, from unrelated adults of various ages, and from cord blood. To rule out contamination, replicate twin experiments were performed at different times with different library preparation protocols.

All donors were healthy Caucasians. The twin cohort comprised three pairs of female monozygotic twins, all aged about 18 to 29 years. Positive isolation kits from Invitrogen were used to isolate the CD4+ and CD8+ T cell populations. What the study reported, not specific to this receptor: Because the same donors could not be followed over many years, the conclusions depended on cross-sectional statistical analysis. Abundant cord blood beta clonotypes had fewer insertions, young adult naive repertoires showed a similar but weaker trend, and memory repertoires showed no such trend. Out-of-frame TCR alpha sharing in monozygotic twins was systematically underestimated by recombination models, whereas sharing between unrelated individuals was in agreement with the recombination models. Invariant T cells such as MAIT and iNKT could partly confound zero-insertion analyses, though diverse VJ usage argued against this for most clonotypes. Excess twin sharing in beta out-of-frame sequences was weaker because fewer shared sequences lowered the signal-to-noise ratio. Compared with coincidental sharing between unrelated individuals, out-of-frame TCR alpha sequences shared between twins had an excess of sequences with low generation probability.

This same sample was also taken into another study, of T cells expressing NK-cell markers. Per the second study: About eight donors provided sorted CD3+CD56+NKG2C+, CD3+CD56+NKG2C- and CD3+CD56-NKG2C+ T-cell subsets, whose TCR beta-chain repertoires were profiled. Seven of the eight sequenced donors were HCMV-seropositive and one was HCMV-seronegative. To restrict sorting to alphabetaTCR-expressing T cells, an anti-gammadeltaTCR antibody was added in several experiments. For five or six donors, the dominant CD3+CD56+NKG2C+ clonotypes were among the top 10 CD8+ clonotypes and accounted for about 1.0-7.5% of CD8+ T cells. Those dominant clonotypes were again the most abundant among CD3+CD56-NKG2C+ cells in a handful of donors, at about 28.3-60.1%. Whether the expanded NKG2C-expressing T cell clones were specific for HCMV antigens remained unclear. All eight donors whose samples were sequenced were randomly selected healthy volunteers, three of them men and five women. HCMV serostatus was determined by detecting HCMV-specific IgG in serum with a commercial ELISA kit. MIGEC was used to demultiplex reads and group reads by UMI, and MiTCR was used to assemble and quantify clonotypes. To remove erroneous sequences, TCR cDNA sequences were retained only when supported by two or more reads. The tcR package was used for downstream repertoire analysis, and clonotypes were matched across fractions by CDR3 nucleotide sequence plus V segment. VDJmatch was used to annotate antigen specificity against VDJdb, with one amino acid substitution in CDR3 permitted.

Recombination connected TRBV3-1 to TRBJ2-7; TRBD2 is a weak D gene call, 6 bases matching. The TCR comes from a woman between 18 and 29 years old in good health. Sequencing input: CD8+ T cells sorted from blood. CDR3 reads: CASSPTGTPYEQYF. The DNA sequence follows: TGTGCCAGCAGCCCTACCGGGACTCCCTACGAGCAGTACTTC.